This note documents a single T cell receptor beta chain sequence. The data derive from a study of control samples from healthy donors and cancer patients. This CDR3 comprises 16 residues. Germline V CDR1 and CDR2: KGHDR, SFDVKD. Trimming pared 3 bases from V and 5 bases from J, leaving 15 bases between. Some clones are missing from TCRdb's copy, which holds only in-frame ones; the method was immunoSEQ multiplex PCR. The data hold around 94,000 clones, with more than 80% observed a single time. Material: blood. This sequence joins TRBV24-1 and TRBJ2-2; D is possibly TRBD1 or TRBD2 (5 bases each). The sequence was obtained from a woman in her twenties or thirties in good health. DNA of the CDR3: TGTGCCACCAGTGATCTTGAGGGGTTTAGGACCGGGGAGCTGTTTTTT. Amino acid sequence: CATSDLEGFRTGELFF.